This T cell receptor (beta chain) was obtained from a study of OX40 agonist ivuxolimab in advanced cancers. Study-level background: Ivuxolimab was a fully human IgG2 agonistic monoclonal antibody targeting the costimulatory receptor OX40 (CD134). Intravenous ivuxolimab was administered to patients every 2 weeks at six dose levels: 0.01, 0.1, 0.3, 1.5, 3 and 10 mg/kg. Among the roughly 52 dose-escalation patients, approximately 20 had hepatocellular carcinoma, approximately 15 melanoma, 9 renal cell carcinoma and 9 head and neck cancer. A male proportion of 82.7% and a mean age of roughly 55 years, ranging from roughly 23 to 79, were recorded for the dose-escalation cohort. Prior anti-PD-1, anti-PD-L1 or anti-CTLA-4 therapy was permitted, and approximately 41% of dose-escalation patients had received checkpoint inhibitors. Partial responses occurred in three dose-escalation patients: two with cutaneous melanoma and one with hepatocellular carcinoma. The point of sequencing TCRbeta in the periphery was to test whether ivuxolimab changed TCR sequence diversity and drove clonal T-cell expansion. The paper covers the monotherapy dose-escalation part of the phase I ivuxolimab trial, which included N = 52 patients. General study outcomes and caveats: Antigen specificity was not determined for the clonally expanded peripheral T cells. At doses of 0.1 to 3.0 mg/kg, clonal expansion of both CD4+ and CD8+ T cells in blood was seen between baseline and week 6. In partial responders in the 0.1-3.0 mg/kg groups, normalized peripheral clonal expansion was found to be among the lowest, especially among CD8+ T cells. Low levels of normalized T-cell clonal expansion were also seen in some patients who did not respond. After ivuxolimab, expanded clones were on average more numerous among CD8+ T cells than among CD4+ T cells.

Patients with autoimmune disease history or receiving systemic immunosuppression were excluded from the trial. In every dose cohort, peripheral blood was drawn for TCR sequencing at baseline, cycle 4 day 1, and cycle 7 day 1. Samples came from an open-label, multicenter, first-in-human phase I dose-escalation trial of ivuxolimab. Adults with locally advanced or metastatic head and neck squamous cell, hepatocellular, melanoma or renal cell carcinoma were enrolled in the trial. Before TCR sequencing, CD4+ T cells and CD8+ T cells were sorted from peripheral blood as separate populations. For sequencing of the TCRbeta CDR3 region, genomic DNA was extracted from the sorted cells. TCRbeta CDR3 regions were sequenced using the immunoSEQ Assay. Here the immuneACCESS table is served through TCRdb, limited to in-frame sequences with V and J called. Missing clones are a known gap in these copies; in checked studies unresolved V genes cover under half, and the rest lacks a known reason. For this sample there are about 37,000 clones; about 92% appear just once. In total, the top ten clones hold roughly a third of the sample.

With respect to this clone: The clone's antigen remains unknown. The sample holds no much larger clone one base away, and base qualities are not on file.

CDR1 PRHDT and CDR2 FYEKMQ were looked up in the germline V gene (reference sequence). V ends up 5 bases short and J 8 bases short, with an unmatched junction base count of 10. The CDR3 goes from the cysteine to the phenylalanine over 14 residues. Only the CDR3 region is kept as DNA, spanning 42 bases read in frame from base 1. The source material was CD4+ or CD8+ T cells sorted from blood, sampled in a trial of the OX40 agonist ivuxolimab. Recombination connected TRBV13 to TRBJ1-2; the junction holds 8 bases that match TRBD1. This TCR derives from an adult with an advanced solid tumor such as melanoma, head and neck, liver or kidney cancer. The DNA sequence follows: TGTGCCAGCAGCCCGAGACAGGGGAGTGGCGGCTACACCTTC. This sequence encodes CASSPRQGSGGYTF.